The clone carrying this TCR beta chain is large. The entry originates in a study of T cell responses to AZD1222 COVID-19 vaccine. This CDR3 spans 16 amino acids. The V gene lost 1 base and the J gene lost 3 bases, with 15 bases spanning the gap. CDR1 and CDR2 from the germline V gene are SGHVS and FQNEAQ. The repertoire was sequenced with immunoSEQ multiplex PCR; TCRdb's copy has only in-frame clones and lacks some. The sample records 27,000 or so clones, around 92% being singletons. The receptor comes from an adult who received the AZD1222 COVID-19 vaccine. The starting material was peripheral blood, obtained 28 days after the second AZD1222 dose. This chain links TRBV7-8 with TRBJ1-1; weak D call: TRBD1 (5 bases). In DNA form, the CDR3 reads TGTGCCAGCAGCTTAGGTGGTTGGGGGGAGGACACTGAAGCTTTCTTT. This codes for CASSLGGWGEDTEAFF.